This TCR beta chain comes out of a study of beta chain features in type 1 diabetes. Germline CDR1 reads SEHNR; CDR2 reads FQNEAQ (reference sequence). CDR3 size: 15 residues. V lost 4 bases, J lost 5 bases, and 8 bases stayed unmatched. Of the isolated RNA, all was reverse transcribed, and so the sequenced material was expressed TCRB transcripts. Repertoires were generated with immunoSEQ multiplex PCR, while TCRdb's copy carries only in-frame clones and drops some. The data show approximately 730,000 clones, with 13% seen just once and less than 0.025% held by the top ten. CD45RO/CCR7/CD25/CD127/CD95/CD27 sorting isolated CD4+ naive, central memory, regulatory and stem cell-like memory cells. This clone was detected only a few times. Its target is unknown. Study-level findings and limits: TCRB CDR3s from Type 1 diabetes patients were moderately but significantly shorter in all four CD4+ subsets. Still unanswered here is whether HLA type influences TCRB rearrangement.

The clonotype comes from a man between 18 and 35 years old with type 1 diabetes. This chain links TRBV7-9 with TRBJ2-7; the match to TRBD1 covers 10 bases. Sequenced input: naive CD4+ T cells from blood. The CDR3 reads CASSSGTGAVHEQYF. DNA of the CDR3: TGTGCCAGCAGCTCTGGGACAGGGGCAGTGCACGAGCAGTACTTC. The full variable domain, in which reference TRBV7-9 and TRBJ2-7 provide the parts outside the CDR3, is DTGVSQNPRHKITKRGQNVTFRCDPISEHNRLYWYRQTLGQGPEFLTYFQNEAQLEKSRLLSDRFSAERPKGSFSTLEIQRTEQGDSAMYLCASSSGTGAVHEQYFGPGTRLTVT.